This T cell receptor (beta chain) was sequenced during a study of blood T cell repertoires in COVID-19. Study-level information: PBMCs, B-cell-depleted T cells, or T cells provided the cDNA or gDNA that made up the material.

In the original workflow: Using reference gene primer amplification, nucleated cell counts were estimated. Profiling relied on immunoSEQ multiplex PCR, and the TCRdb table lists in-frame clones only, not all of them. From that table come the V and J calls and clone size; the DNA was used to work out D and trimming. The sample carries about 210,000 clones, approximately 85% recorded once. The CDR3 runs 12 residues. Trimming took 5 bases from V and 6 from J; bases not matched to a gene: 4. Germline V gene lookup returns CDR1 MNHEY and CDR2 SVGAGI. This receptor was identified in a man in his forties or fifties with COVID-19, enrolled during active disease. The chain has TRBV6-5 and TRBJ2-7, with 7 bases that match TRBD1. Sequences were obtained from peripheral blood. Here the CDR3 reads CASSTGQREQYF. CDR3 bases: TGTGCCAGCAGTACGGGACAGCGCGAGCAGTACTTC.